This T cell receptor beta chain derives from a study of memory CD4+ T cells and cytomegalovirus serostatus. Across the whole study: Healthy Belgian adult donors included several CMV-positive and some 23 CMV-negative people.

CDR3 size: 14 residues. The germline V gene has CDR1 SQVTM and CDR2 ANQGSEA. V dropped 6 bases and J dropped 8; count of bases not matched to a gene: 8. The sort gate was single viable CD3+CD4+CD8-CD45RO+ cells for memory CD4+ T cells. Repertoires were generated with immunoSEQ multiplex PCR, while TCRdb's copy carries only in-frame clones and drops some. The sample contains tens of thousands of clones, about 76% of which appear only once. The material sequenced was memory CD4+ T cells from blood. The TCR sequence derives from an adult in good health and CMV-seronegative. The chain employs TRBV29-1 and TRBJ2-6, with 9 bases lining up with TRBD1. Written as DNA, the CDR3 is TGCAGCGTAACTGACAGGGGGAAGACCAACGTCCTGACTTTC. Its translation: CSVTDRGKTNVLTF.